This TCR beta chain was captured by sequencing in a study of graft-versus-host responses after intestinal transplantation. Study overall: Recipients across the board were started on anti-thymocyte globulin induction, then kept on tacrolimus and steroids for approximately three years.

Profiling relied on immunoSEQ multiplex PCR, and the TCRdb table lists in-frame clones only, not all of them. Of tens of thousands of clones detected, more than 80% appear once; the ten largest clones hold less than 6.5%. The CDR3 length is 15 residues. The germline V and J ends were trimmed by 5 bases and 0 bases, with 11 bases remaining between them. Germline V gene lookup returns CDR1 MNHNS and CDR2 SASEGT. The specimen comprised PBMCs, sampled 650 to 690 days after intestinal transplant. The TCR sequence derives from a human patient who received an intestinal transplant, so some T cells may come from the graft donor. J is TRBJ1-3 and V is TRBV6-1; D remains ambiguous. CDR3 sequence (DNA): TGTGCCAGCAGTCCCACCCGTAACTCTGGAAACACCATATATTTT. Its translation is CASSPTRNSGNTIYF.